Listed below are T cell receptor beta chains from one sample, sequenced in a study of blood T cell repertoires in COVID-19. Sequencing used immunoSEQ multiplex PCR; TCRdb keeps in-frame clones, though not all of them. In the table there are about 210,000 clones, 70% to 90% of which are singletons. Sequencing was carried out using peripheral blood. The receptors here all came from a woman between 65 and 79 years old with COVID-19, enrolled during active disease. Both conserved end residues are part of each CDR3. A D gene is named only where the DNA matches it firmly. The listing skips clone size in some rows; elsewhere it reads once, few, many or a size class.

j_call | v_call | clone_size | d_call | cdr3_nt | cdr3_aa
TRBJ1-6 | TRBV4-3 | - | - | TGCGCCAGCAGCCAAGATTGGGGGGGGGTTGACAGTTATTATAATTCACCCCTCCACTTT | CASSQDWGGVDSYYNSPLHF
TRBJ2-7 | TRBV4-2 | - | TRBD1 | TGTGCCAGCAGCCAAAGGACAGGGGGCCCCTACGAGCAGTACTTC | CASSQRTGGPYEQYF
TRBJ2-1 | TRBV5-4 | - | - | TGTGCCAGCAGCTTGGCCGGCGGGCTAGCTTTTCTCGATGAGCAGTTCTTC | CASSLAGGLAFLDEQFF
TRBJ1-3 | TRBV14 | - | TRBD1 | TGTGCCAGCAGCCAAACGACAGGGAGTCTGGGTGGAAACACCATATATTTT | CASSQTTGSLGGNTIYF
TRBJ2-1 | TRBV6-2/TRBV6-3 | - | TRBD2 | TGTGCCAGCAGTTGGGGGGGTTTGGGAATCGAGCAGTTCTTC | CASSWGGLGIEQFF
TRBJ1-2 | TRBV2 | - | TRBD1 | TGTGCCAGCACGGGACAGCTCACTTACTACACCTTC | CASTGQLTYYTF
TRBJ1-4 | TRBV3-1/TRBV3-2 | - | - | TGTGCCAGCAGCGCCAGGACAGCCGTTAATGAAAAACTGTTTTTT | CASSARTAVNEKLFF
TRBJ1-1 | TRBV7-2 | once | - | TGTGCCAGCAGCTTAATGATCACTAACACTGAAGCTTTCTTT | CASSLMITNTEAFF
TRBJ1-6 | TRBV6-6 | - | TRBD1 | TGTGCCAGCAGTTACCGAGGGGGCGCCCCCGATTCACCCCTCCACTTT | CASSYRGGAPDSPLHF
TRBJ2-7 | TRBV9 | - | - | TGTGCCAGCAGCGTAGGAACAGCCAATTCCTACGAGCAGTACTTC | CASSVGTANSYEQYF
TRBJ2-7 | TRBV4-1 | few | - | TGCGCCAGCAGCCAAGGGGCAGCGGACCCCTACGAGCAGTACTTC | CASSQGAADPYEQYF
TRBJ2-7 | TRBV27 | - | - | TGTGCCAGCAGTTTTTCAGGGGAAAAGCAGTACTTC | CASSFSGEKQYF
TRBJ1-1 | TRBV5-4 | - | - | TGTGCCAGCAGCTTCCGGGGGACCACTGAAGCTTTCTTT | CASSFRGTTEAFF
TRBJ1-1 | TRBV3-1/TRBV3-2 | few | - | TGTGCCAGCAGCCATGACAGCAAGGAAGCTTTCTTT | CASSHDSKEAFF
TRBJ1-5 | TRBV19 | - | - | TGTGCCAGTAGTATAAACAGGAATAGCAATCAGCCCCAGCATTTT | CASSINRNSNQPQHF